A selection of T cell receptor beta chains follows, all from one sample in a study of blood T cell repertoires in COVID-19. Some clones are missing from TCRdb's copy, which holds only in-frame ones; the method was immunoSEQ multiplex PCR. The sample has some 190,000 clones; about 90% are singletons. Sequenced sample: peripheral blood. The source of these receptors is a young man with active or convalescent COVID-19. Each CDR3 is given with its conserved first and last residue. D genes are given only for firm matches. Not every row has a clone size; where given, it reads once, few, many or a size class.

.	TRBV3-1/TRBV3-2	TRBD1	TRBJ2-7	TGTGCCAGCAGCCAGGGGGACAGGTCGAAGTACTTC	CASSQGDRSKYF
.	TRBV6-5	TRBD1	TRBJ2-1	TGTGCCAGCGGGCCGACAGGGATCTCCTACAATGAGCAGTTCTTC	CASGPTGISYNEQFF
.	TRBV19	.	TRBJ2-7	TGTGCCAGTAGCACAGGGTTAGAATCCTACGAGCAGTACTTC	CASSTGLESYEQYF
.	TRBV4-2	TRBD1	TRBJ1-1	TGTGCCAGCAGCCAAGATTGGGGACAGGGGATCGCCGAAGCTTTCTTT	CASSQDWGQGIAEAFF
.	TRBV19	TRBD1	TRBJ1-1	TGTGCCAGTAGTACTCGGTTGGACAGGGGGAGATCTGAAGCTTTCTTT	CASSTRLDRGRSEAFF
.	TRBV21-1	.	TRBJ1-1	TGTGCCAGCAGTGGACAGGGTCCTGAAGCTTTCTTT	CASSGQGPEAFF
.	TRBV10-3	.	TRBJ2-7	TGTGCCATCAAGGCGGGGACCAGCTCCTACGAGCAGTACTTC	CAIKAGTSSYEQYF
.	TRBV19	TRBD2	TRBJ2-3	TGTGCCAGTAGTGTCTCTAGCGGGAGCGGAGATACGCAGTATTTT	CASSVSSGSGDTQYF
.	TRBV19	TRBD1	TRBJ1-5	TGTGCCAGTAGTATAAGGGACAGGCTGCCTAATGGGCCCCAGCATTTT	CASSIRDRLPNGPQHF
.	TRBV15	.	TRBJ1-5	TGTGCCACCAGCAGCCTCAATCAGCCCCAGCATTTT	CATSSLNQPQHF
.	TRBV19	.	TRBJ2-3	TGTGCCAGTAGTTGGGGGCAGGGGCCGGATACGCAGTATTTT	CASSWGQGPDTQYF
.	TRBV10-3	.	TRBJ1-2	TGTGCCATCAGTGATGCCCCCTGGCTGGTGGCAGCCCGAGGGTATGGCTACACCTTC	CAISDAPWLVAARGYGYTF
.	TRBV18	.	TRBJ2-1	TGTGCCAGCTCACCACCGGCAGGACAGATTCTCAATGAGCAGTTCTTC	CASSPPAGQILNEQFF
.	TRBV6-5	.	TRBJ1-1	TGTGCCAGCAAGGGGGGGCAATCGCGCAACACTGAAGCTTTCTTT	CASKGGQSRNTEAFF
few	TRBV12-3/TRBV12-4	.	TRBJ2-7	TGTGCCAGCAGTTTTTCGGGAGTAGGAGAGCAGTACTTC	CASSFSGVGEQYF
.	TRBV27	.	TRBJ2-1	TGTGCCAGCAGTTCCCCTTTATTAGCGGCCTACAATGAGCAGTTCTTC	CASSSPLLAAYNEQFF
.	TRBV9	.	TRBJ2-2	TGTGCCAGCAGCGTGGCCCGGGGGTGGACCGGGGAGCTGTTTTTT	CASSVARGWTGELFF
.	TRBV5-1	TRBD1	TRBJ2-7	TGCGCCAGCAGCTTGGCCTTGGGGACAGGCTACGAGCAGTACTTC	CASSLALGTGYEQYF